The following is a T cell receptor (beta chain) sequence with its context. This specimen belongs to a study of fetal regulatory T cell absence and autoimmunity. Germline CDR1 is MGHRA and CDR2 is YSYEKL. The CDR3 length is 15 residues. Trimming cost V 0 bases and J 0 bases, with 6 bases left between them. Libraries were prepared by immunoSEQ multiplex PCR; TCRdb keeps only in-frame clonotypes and omits some of them. The data show about 46,000 clones, with just under 85% seen just once and less than 0.5% held by the top ten. The V call is TRBV4-1, the J call TRBJ1-5; no definite D call. The clonotype was recovered from a newborn boy with IPEX syndrome. The sample comprised cord blood. DNA of the CDR3: TGCGCCAGCAGCCAAGAGCGCGCTAGCAATCAGCCCCAGCATTTT. Its translation is CASSQERASNQPQHF.